This T cell receptor (beta chain) was recovered during a study of control samples from healthy donors and cancer patients. TCRdb's copy holds only in-frame clones and misses some; the assay was immunoSEQ multiplex PCR. Of roughly 130,000 clones listed, 80% to 95% are singletons. Germline CDR1 LNHDA, CDR2 SQIVND (reference sequence). CDR3 length: 13 amino acids. Trimming took 5 bases from V and 7 from J; bases not matched to a gene: 7. Specimen: blood. The chain is built from TRBV19 and TRBJ1-2; TRBD1 matches at 7 bases. The sequence was collected from a young man in good health. The CDR3 DNA sequence: TGTGCCAGTAGTCCTGACAGGGATCGTGGCTACACCTTC. Protein sequence: CASSPDRDRGYTF.